The rows below give T cell receptor beta chains drawn from one sample of a study of blood T cell repertoires in COVID-19. Sequencing used immunoSEQ multiplex PCR; TCRdb keeps in-frame clones, though not all of them. The data show around 210,000 clones, with about 79% seen just once and about 13% held by the top ten. Source material: peripheral blood. The source is a human donor in a cohort sampled during active COVID-19. Each CDR3 is given with its conserved first and last residue. The D gene is left open where the match is weak. A row's size may be missing; if present it is once, few, many or a size class.

j_call | clone_size | v_call | d_call | cdr3_aa | cdr3_nt
TRBJ1-4 | NA | TRBV5-1 | NA | CASSLGSRRNEKLFF | TGCGCCAGCAGCTTGGGGTCTCGGAGGAATGAAAAACTGTTTTTT
TRBJ2-2 | once | TRBV2 | TRBD2 | CASRGTSGRTGELFF | TGTGCCAGCAGGGGGACTAGCGGGCGCACCGGGGAGCTGTTTTTT
TRBJ2-1 | NA | TRBV14 | TRBD2 | CASSHGLGREQFF | TGTGCCAGCAGCCATGGACTAGGGCGTGAGCAGTTCTTC
TRBJ1-1 | NA | TRBV15 | NA | CATSRDLEENTEAFF | TGTGCCACCAGCAGAGATTTAGAGGAGAACACTGAAGCTTTCTTT
TRBJ1-5 | NA | TRBV27 | TRBD1 | CASSSPGTGNQPQHF | TGTGCCAGCAGTTCCCCCGGGACAGGTAATCAGCCCCAGCATTTT
TRBJ2-3 | NA | TRBV30 | TRBD2 | CAWSHETSGSTDTQYF | TGTGCCTGGAGTCATGAGACTAGCGGGAGCACAGATACGCAGTATTTT
TRBJ2-1 | few | TRBV7-9 | TRBD2 | CASSLVLAGTSHNEQFF | TGTGCCAGCAGCTTAGTTCTAGCGGGAACTTCCCACAATGAGCAGTTCTTC
TRBJ2-3 | once | TRBV11-2 | NA | CASSWTEDTQYF | TGTGCCAGCAGCTGGACTGAAGATACGCAGTATTTT
TRBJ1-1 | NA | TRBV6-6 | NA | CASSYFGGYLTEAFF | TGTGCCAGCAGTTACTTCGGGGGGTATCTCACTGAAGCTTTCTTT
TRBJ1-4 | NA | TRBV6-5 | TRBD1 | CASSTQGFTNEKLFF | TGTGCCAGCAGTACACAGGGGTTTACTAATGAAAAACTGTTTTTT
TRBJ1-6 | NA | TRBV10-2 | TRBD1 | CATQGAKNSPLHF | TGCGCCACCCAGGGGGCCAAAAATTCACCCCTCCACTTT
TRBJ1-1 | NA | TRBV5-1 | TRBD1 | CASSLEGQGGTEAFF | TGCGCCAGCAGCTTGGAGGGACAGGGAGGCACTGAAGCTTTCTTT
TRBJ1-6 | once | TRBV10-2 | NA | CASSDRSRGPRDSPLHF | TGCGCCAGCAGTGATCGTTCGCGCGGTCCGAGGGATTCACCCCTCCACTTT
TRBJ1-2 | NA | TRBV5-1 | NA | CASSFGGAGGYTF | TGCGCCAGCAGCTTTGGGGGGGCCGGCGGCTACACCTTC
TRBJ2-7 | NA | TRBV28 | TRBD1 | CASSSMTGENEQYF | TGTGCCAGCAGTTCAATGACAGGGGAAAACGAGCAGTACTTC
TRBJ1-2 | NA | TRBV18 | NA | CASSIGGQMGYTF | TGTGCCAGCTCAATCGGGGGGCAAATGGGCTACACCTTC
TRBJ2-1 | NA | TRBV5-1 | TRBD2 | CASSPGTSGYNEQFF | TGCGCCAGCAGCCCCGGGACTAGCGGCTACAATGAGCAGTTCTTC
TRBJ2-7 | NA | TRBV27 | TRBD2 | CASSISGSSYEQYF | TGTGCCAGCAGTATCAGCGGGAGCTCCTACGAGCAGTACTTC
TRBJ1-6 | NA | TRBV28 | NA | CASSLWTGLPSPLHF | TGTGCCAGCAGTTTATGGACAGGCTTGCCTTCACCCCTCCACTTT
TRBJ2-7 | NA | TRBV28 | NA | CASRTQGAGGHEQYF | TGTGCCAGCCGGACCCAGGGGGCGGGGGGGCACGAGCAGTACTTC
TRBJ1-3 | NA | TRBV10-1 | NA | CASSDPDSRGNTIYF | TGCGCCAGCAGTGATCCCGACAGTAGAGGAAACACCATATATTTT
TRBJ1-4 | NA | TRBV5-1 | TRBD1 | CASSKGTGGGGGEKLFF | TGCGCCAGCAGCAAGGGGACAGGGGGCGGAGGAGGTGAAAAACTGTTTTTT
TRBJ1-1 | NA | TRBV10-3 | NA | CAIRRDDRQNTEAFF | TGTGCCATAAGGCGGGATGACAGACAGAACACTGAAGCTTTCTTT
TRBJ2-7 | NA | TRBV28 | NA | CASIGGGTAYEQYF | TGTGCCAGCATTGGCGGGGGGACAGCTTACGAGCAGTACTTC
TRBJ2-7 | NA | TRBV19 | TRBD1 | CASSMAGTGPYEQYF | TGTGCCAGTAGTATGGCCGGGACAGGCCCCTACGAGCAGTACTTC
TRBJ1-6 | NA | TRBV6-5 | NA | CASSRGPIRPLHF | TGTGCCAGCAGCCGCGGGCCCATTCGACCCCTCCACTTT
TRBJ2-1 | NA | TRBV25-1 | NA | CASSHGETGQFF | TGTGCCAGCAGTCACGGGGAGACCGGGCAGTTCTTC
TRBJ2-7 | NA | TRBV4-2 | NA | CASSQDHSSVTYEQYF | TGTGCCAGCAGCCAAGACCACTCTAGCGTAACCTACGAGCAGTACTTC
TRBJ2-7 | NA | TRBV4-1 | TRBD2 | CASSQVLRGDAYEQYF | TGCGCCAGCAGCCAAGTTCTCCGGGGGGACGCCTACGAGCAGTACTTC
TRBJ2-7 | NA | TRBV5-1 | NA | CASSATGFYEQYF | TGCGCCAGCAGCGCAACAGGGTTCTACGAGCAGTACTTC
TRBJ2-7 | NA | TRBV6-1 | NA | CASSEGGAGSYEQYF | TGTGCCAGCAGTGAAGGGGGCGCGGGGTCCTACGAGCAGTACTTC
TRBJ1-1 | NA | TRBV28 | NA | CASSLYPGVNTEAFF | TGTGCCAGCAGTTTATATCCAGGGGTGAACACTGAAGCTTTCTTT
TRBJ1-2 | NA | TRBV2 | TRBD1 | CASGRQGTNYGYTF | TGTGCCAGCGGCAGACAGGGGACTAACTATGGCTACACCTTC
TRBJ2-5 | NA | TRBV10-3 | TRBD2 | CAISESGREGPETQYF | TGTGCCATCAGTGAGAGTGGGCGGGAGGGGCCAGAGACCCAGTACTTC
TRBJ1-1 | NA | TRBV6-6 | NA | CASRKGTEAFF | TGTGCCAGCAGAAAGGGGACTGAAGCTTTCTTT
TRBJ1-5 | NA | TRBV29-1 | TRBD1 | CSVAGQINQPQHF | TGCAGCGTGGCGGGACAGATCAATCAGCCCCAGCATTTT
TRBJ1-1 | NA | TRBV5-1 | TRBD1 | CASSFNRDREAFF | TGCGCCAGCAGCTTCAACCGGGACAGGGAAGCTTTCTTT
TRBJ2-3 | once | TRBV10-1 | TRBD2 | CASSAGADPDTQYF | TGCGCCAGCAGCGCGGGAGCTGATCCAGATACGCAGTATTTT
TRBJ2-3 | NA | TRBV19 | TRBD2 | CASSIWAGGEDTQYF | TGTGCCAGTAGTATCTGGGCGGGAGGGGAAGATACGCAGTATTTT
TRBJ2-7 | NA | TRBV18 | TRBD1 | CASSLTGTGGNLLSEQYF | TGTGCCAGCTCACTCACCGGGACAGGGGGCAACCTTCTTAGTGAGCAGTACTTC
TRBJ1-6 | NA | TRBV15 | NA | CATRGGGSSPLHF | TGTGCCACCAGAGGAGGAGGTAGTTCACCCCTCCACTTT
TRBJ1-1 | NA | TRBV18 | NA | CASSPTAVMNTEAFF | TGTGCCAGCTCACCGACAGCAGTCATGAACACTGAAGCTTTCTTT
TRBJ1-2 | NA | TRBV6-4 | NA | CASSDLPDGYTF | TGTGCCAGCAGTGACTTACCGGATGGCTACACCTTC
TRBJ2-7 | NA | TRBV5-5 | NA | CASSRDSYEQYF | TGTGCCAGCAGCAGAGACAGCTACGAGCAGTACTTC